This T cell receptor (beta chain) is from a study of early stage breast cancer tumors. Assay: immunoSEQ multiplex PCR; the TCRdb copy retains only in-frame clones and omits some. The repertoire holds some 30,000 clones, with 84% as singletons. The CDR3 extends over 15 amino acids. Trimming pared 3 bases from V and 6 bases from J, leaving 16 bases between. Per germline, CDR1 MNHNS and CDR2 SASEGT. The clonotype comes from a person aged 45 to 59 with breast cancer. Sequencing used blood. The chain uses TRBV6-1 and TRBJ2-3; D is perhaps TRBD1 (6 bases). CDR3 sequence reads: CASSENSARGDTQYF. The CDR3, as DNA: TGTGCCAGCAGTGAGAACTCAGCGAGGGGGGATACGCAGTATTTT.